What follows are 4 T cell receptor beta chains derived from one specimen sequenced in a study of long-term antiretroviral therapy in people with HIV. Version v3.0 of the immunoSEQ assay was performed at survey level. Assay used: immunoSEQ multiplex PCR; TCRdb lists only in-frame clones, some missing. The data show roughly 15,000 clones, 80% to 85% seen once. Material: unsorted PBMCs, obtained 1.8 years before starting antiretroviral therapy. The receptors come from a woman aged 40 to 49 with HIV.

The chain links TRBV18 to TRBJ1-1; D not resolved. The CDR3 runs to 16 residues. Trimming left V 2 bases short and J 0 bases short, with 13 bases between. CDR1 and CDR2 from the germline V gene are KGHSH and LQKENI. For the CDR3, the DNA is TGTGCCAGCTCACCAAATACCCAGAAAATGAACACTGAAGCTTTCTTT. This encodes CASSPNTQKMNTEAFF.

As regards this clone: Other DNA sequences from this sample encode an identical CDR3 as well. This rearrangement joins TRBV2 to TRBJ1-1, with D hard to call. With 6 bases removed from V and 3 bases from J, the gap between germline ends came to 11 bases. Germline assignment: CDR1 SNHLY and CDR2 FYNNEI. This CDR3 contains 13 residues. The CDR3 DNA reads TGTGCCAGCAGCTCGGTGGGCGACACTGAAGCTTTCTTT. Amino acid sequence: CASSSVGDTEAFF.

The V and J genes are TRBV7-2 and TRBJ1-2, with D hard to call. This CDR3 contains 15 residues. The germline CDR1 and CDR2 sequences are SGHTA and FQGNSA. Deletions cut 4 bases from V and 2 bases from J, with 14 bases between. The CDR3 DNA follows: TGTGCCAGCAGCTACCTTAACACTCCCAACTATGGCTACACCTTC. Its protein is CASSYLNTPNYGYTF.

The rearrangement joins TRBV5-8 to TRBJ2-1; tentatively, D is TRBD1 (6 bases). The germline V and J ends were trimmed by 1 base and 4 bases, with 9 bases remaining between them. The CDR3 has 14 residues. Per germline, CDR1 SGHTS and CDR2 YDEGEE. CDR3 loop: CASSLTGLYNEQFF. CDR3 nucleotides: TGTGCCAGCAGCTTGACAGGGTTATACAATGAGCAGTTCTTC.